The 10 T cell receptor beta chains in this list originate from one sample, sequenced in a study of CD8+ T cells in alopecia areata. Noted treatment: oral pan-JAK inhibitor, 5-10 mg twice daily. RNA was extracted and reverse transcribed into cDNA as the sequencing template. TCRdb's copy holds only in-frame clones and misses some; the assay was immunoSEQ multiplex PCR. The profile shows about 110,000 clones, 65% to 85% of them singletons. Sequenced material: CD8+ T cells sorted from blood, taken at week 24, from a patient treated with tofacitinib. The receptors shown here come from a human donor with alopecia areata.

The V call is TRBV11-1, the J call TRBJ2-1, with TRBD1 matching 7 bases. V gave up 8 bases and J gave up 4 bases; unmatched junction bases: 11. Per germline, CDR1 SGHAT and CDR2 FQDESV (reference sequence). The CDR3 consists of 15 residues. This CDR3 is CASQEQGFSYNEQFF. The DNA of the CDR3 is TGTGCCAGCCAGGAACAGGGGTTTTCGTACAATGAGCAGTTCTTC.

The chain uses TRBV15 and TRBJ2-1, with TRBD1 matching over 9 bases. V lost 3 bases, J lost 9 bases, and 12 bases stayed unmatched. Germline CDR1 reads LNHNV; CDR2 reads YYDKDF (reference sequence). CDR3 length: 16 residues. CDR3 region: CATSSRVWTGAGEQFF. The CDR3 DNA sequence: TGTGCCACCAGCAGTCGGGTTTGGACAGGGGCGGGTGAGCAGTTCTTC.

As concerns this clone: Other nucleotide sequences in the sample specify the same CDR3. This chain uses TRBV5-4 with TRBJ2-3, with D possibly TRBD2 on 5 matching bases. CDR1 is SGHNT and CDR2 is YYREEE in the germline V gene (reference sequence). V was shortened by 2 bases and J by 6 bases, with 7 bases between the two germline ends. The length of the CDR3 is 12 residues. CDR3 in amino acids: CASSFGGDTQYF. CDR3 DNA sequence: TGTGCCAGCAGCTTTGGCGGGGATACGCAGTATTTT.

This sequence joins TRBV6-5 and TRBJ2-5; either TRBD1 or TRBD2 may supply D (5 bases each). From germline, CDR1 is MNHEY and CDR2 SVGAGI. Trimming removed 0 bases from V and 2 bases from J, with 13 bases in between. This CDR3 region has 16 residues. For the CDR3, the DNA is TGTGCCAGCAGTTACTCGCCGGGACGGAGACAAGAGACCCAGTACTTC. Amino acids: CASSYSPGRRQETQYF.

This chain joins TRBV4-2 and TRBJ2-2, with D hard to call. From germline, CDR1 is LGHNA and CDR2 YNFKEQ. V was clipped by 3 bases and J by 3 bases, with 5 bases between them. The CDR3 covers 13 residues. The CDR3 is CASSHTDTGELFF. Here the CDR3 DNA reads TGTGCCAGCAGCCACACTGACACCGGGGAGCTGTTTTTT.

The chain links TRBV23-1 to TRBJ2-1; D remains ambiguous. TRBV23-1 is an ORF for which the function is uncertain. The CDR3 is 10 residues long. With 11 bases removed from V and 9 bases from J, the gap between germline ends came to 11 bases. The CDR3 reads CAAWIFEQFF. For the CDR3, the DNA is TGCGCCGCATGGATATTTGAGCAGTTCTTC.

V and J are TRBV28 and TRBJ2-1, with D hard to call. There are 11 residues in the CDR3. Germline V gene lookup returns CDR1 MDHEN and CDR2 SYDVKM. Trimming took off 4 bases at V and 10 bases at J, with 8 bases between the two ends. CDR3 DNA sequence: TGTGCCAGCAGTTCCCTGGACGAGCAGTTCTTC. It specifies CASSSLDEQFF.

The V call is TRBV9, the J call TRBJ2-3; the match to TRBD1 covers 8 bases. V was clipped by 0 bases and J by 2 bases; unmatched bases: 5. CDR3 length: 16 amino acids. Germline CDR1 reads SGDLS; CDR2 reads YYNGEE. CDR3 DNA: TGTGCCAGCAGCGTAGTGTCAGGGGGCATCACAGATACGCAGTATTTT. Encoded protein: CASSVVSGGITDTQYF.

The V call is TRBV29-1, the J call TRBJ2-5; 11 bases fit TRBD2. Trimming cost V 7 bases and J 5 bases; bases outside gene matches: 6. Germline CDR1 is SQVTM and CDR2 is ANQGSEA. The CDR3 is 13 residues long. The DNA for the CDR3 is TGCAGCGGGTGGACTAGCGGGTGGGAGACCCAGTACTTC. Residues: CSGWTSGWETQYF.

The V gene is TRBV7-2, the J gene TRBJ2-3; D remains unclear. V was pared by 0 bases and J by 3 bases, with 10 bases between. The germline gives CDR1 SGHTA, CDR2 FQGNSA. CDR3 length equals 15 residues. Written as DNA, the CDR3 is TGTGCCAGCAGCTTAGCGGGCAGAGAGACAGATACGCAGTATTTT. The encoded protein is CASSLAGRETDTQYF. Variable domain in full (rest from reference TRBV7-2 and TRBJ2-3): GAGVSQSPSNKVTEKGKDVELRCDPISGHTALYWYRQSLGQGLEFLIYFQGNSAPDKSGLPSDRFSAERTGGSVSTLTIQRTQQEDSAVYLCASSLAGRETDTQYFGPGTRLTVL.